Below, one T cell receptor (beta chain) is given with its context. Its antigen is not identified. Germline V gives CDR1 MNHEY, CDR2 SVGEGT. After removal of 5 bases from V and 2 bases from J, the junction contained 8 bases not matched to a gene. The CDR3 contains 16 residues. The sample is drawn from a study of T cell repertoires in cytomegalovirus infection. Study details: Recently identified HLA-C-restricted CMV epitopes were among the peptides used. Evidence of both CMV infection and a matching HLA type came from public TCR beta signatures. The study, taken as a whole, reports: The study found HLA-C-restricted CMV-specific TCR beta clonotypes dominating the ex vivo response. Frequencies of public TCR beta families were cumulated, and this identified carriers of CMV plus the relevant HLA.

Via MiXCR, TCRdb re-called the reads, giving one row per CDR3 protein. The sample carries some 940,000 distinct CDR3 sequences, 31% recorded once. The input for sequencing was cultured CD8+ T cells from PBMCs, taken from culture after CMV antigen stimulation. The chain combines TRBV6-2 or TRBV6-3 with TRBJ2-1, with 8 bases that match TRBD2. The origin of this receptor is a human donor in good health (CMV status not recorded). Some clones in this sample may be carry-over from other donors' samples. In DNA, the CDR3 is TGTGCCAGCAGTAGAGCCCGGGGGGGCGCCTACAATGAGCAGTTCTTC. Amino acid sequence: CASSRARGGAYNEQFF.